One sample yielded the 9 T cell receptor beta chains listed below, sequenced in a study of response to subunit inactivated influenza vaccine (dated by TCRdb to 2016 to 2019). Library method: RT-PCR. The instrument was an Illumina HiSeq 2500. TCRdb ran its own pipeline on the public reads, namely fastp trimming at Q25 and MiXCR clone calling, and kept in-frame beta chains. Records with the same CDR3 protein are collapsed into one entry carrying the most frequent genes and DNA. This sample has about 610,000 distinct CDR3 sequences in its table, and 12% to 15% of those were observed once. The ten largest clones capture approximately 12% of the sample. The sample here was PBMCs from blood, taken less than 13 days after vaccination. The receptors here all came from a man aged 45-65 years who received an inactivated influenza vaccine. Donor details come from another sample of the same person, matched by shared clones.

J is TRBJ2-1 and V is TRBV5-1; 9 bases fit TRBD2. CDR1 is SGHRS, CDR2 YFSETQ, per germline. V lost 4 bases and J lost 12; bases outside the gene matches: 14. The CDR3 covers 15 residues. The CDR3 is CASSAYPGLAPRQFF. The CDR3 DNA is TGCGCCAGCAGCGCTTACCCGGGACTAGCCCCTAGGCAGTTCTTC.

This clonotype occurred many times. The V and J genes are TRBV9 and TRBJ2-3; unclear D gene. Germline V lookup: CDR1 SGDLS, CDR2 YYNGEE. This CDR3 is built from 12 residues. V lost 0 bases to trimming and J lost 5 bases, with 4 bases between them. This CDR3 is CASSVGVDTQYF. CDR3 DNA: TGTGCCAGCAGCGTAGGGGTAGATACGCAGTATTTT.

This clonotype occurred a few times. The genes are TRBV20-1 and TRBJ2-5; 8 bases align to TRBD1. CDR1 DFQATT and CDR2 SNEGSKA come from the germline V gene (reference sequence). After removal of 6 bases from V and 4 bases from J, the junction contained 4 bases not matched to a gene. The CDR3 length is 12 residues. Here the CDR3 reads CSASGGPETQYF. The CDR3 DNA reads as TGCAGTGCCTCAGGGGGCCCAGAGACCCAGTACTTC.

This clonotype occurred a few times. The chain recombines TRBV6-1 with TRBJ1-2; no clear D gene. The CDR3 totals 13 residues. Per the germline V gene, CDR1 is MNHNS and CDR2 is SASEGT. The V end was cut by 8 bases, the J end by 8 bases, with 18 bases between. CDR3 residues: CASLLGSGSGYTF. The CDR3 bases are TGTGCCAGCCTCCTGGGTTCGGGAAGCGGCTACACCTTC.

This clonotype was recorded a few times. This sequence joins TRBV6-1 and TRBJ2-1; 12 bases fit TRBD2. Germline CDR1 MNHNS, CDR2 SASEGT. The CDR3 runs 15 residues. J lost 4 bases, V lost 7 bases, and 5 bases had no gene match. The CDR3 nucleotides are TGTGCCAGCACCACTAGCGGGGGGCTTTACAATGAGCAGTTCTTC. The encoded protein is CASTTSGGLYNEQFF.

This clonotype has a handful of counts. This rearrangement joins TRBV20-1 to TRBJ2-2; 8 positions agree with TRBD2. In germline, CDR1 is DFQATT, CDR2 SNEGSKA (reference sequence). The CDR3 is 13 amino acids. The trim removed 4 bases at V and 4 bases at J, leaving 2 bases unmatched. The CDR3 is CSANRGGTGELFF. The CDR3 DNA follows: TGCAGTGCTAATCGGGGGGGCACCGGGGAGCTGTTTTTT.

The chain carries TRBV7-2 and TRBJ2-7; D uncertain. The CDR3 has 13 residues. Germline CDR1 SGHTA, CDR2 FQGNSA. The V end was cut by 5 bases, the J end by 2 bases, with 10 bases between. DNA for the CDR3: TGTGCCAGCAGCCCGGACCCTCCCTACGAGCAGTACTTC. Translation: CASSPDPPYEQYF.

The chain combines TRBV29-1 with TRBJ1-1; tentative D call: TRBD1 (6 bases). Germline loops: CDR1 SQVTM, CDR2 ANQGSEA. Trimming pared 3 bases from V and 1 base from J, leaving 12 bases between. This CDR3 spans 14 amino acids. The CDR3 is CSVDIGGPNTEAFF. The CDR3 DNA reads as TGCAGCGTTGACATCGGGGGCCCGAACACTGAAGCTTTCTTT.

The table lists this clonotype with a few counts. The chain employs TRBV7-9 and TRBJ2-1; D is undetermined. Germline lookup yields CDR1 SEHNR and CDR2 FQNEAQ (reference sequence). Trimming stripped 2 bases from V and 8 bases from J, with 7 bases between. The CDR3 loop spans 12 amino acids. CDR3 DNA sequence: TGTGCCAGCAGCTTACCAGGCTATGAGCAGTTCTTC. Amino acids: CASSLPGYEQFF.